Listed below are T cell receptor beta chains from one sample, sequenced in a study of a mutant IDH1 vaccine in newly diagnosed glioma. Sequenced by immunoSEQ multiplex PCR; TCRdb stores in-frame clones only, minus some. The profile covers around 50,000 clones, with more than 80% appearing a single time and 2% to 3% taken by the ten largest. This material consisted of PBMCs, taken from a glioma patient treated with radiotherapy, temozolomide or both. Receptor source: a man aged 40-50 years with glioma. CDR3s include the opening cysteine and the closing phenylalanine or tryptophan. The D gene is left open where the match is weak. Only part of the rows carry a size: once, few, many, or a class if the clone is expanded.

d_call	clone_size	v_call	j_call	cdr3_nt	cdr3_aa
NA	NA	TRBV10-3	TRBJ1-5	TGTGCCATCCAAAAAAATCAGCCCCAGCATTTT	CAIQKNQPQHF
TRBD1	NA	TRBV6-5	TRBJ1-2	TGTGCCAGCAGTTATTGGACAGGGGCGAGCTATGGCTACACCTTC	CASSYWTGASYGYTF
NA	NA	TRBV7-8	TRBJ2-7	TGTGCCAGCAGCCTTCAGGGCTGGGAGCAGTACTTC	CASSLQGWEQYF
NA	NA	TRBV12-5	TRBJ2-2	TGTGCTAGTGGCACCAGCTTCGGGGAGCTGTTTTTT	CASGTSFGELFF
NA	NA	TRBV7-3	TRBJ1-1	TGTGCCAGCAGCTCGGGGGAGTCCACTGAAGCTTTCTTT	CASSSGESTEAFF
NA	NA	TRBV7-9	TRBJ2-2	TGTGCCAGCACCTCGTGGGGGTTGGGCACCGGGGAGCTGTTTTTT	CASTSWGLGTGELFF
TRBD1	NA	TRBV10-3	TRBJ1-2	TGTGCCATCAGTGCGGGACAGGAGAACTATGGCTACACCTTC	CAISAGQENYGYTF
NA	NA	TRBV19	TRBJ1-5	TGTGCCAGTACCTCTTCCGACAGCCGGAGCTTT	CASTSSDSRSF
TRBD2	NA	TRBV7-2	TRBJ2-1	TGTGCCAGCAGCTTAAAACAACTAGCGCTTAGCTCCTACAATGAGCAGTTCTTC	CASSLKQLALSSYNEQFF
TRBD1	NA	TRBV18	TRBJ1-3	TGTGCCAGCTCACCGATGAGACAGGGGGCCTTCTCTGGAAACACCATATATTTT	CASSPMRQGAFSGNTIYF
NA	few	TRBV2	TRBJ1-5	TGTGCCAGCAGTGAATGGGGGTATGGCAATCAGCCCCAGCATTTT	CASSEWGYGNQPQHF
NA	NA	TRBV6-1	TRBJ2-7	TGTGCCAGCGTATACTTCATGGGGCCGAACTACGAGCAGTACTTC	CASVYFMGPNYEQYF
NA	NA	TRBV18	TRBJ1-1	TGTGCCAGCTCACTAGGGATGAACACTGAAGCTTTCTTT	CASSLGMNTEAFF
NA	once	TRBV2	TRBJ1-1	TGTGCCAGCAGCCCTGTGGGTACTGAAGCTTTCTTT	CASSPVGTEAFF
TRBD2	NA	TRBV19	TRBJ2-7	TGTGCCAGTAGTACTCTAGCGGGACAACTCTACGAGCAGTACTTC	CASSTLAGQLYEQYF
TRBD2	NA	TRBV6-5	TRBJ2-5	TGTGCCAGCAGTTATGGACTAGCGGCACAAGAGACCCAGTACTTC	CASSYGLAAQETQYF
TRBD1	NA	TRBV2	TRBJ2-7	TGTGCCAGCAGTGCGGGGACAGGGGTCACCTACGAGCAGTACTTC	CASSAGTGVTYEQYF
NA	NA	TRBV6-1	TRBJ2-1	TGTGCCAGCACCCTAACGGGGACACAATACAATGAGCAGTTCTTC	CASTLTGTQYNEQFF
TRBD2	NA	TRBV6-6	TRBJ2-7	TGTGCCAGCCAAGGACTAGCGGGAGCGGGGGAGCAGTACTTC	CASQGLAGAGEQYF
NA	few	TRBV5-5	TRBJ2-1	TGTGCCAGCAGCACAAAATGGACTGTCAATGAGCAGTTCTTC	CASSTKWTVNEQFF
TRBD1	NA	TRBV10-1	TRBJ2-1	TGCGCCAGCAGTGAGTCTGAGACAGGGTGTAATGAGCAGTTCTTC	CASSESETGCNEQFF
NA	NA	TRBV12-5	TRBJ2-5	TGTGCTAGTGGTTTGTATGCAGGGACGGGCACAGAGACCCAGTACTTC	CASGLYAGTGTETQYF
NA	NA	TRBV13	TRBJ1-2	TGTGCCAGCAGAGGGGACACCCTCTATGGCTACACCTTC	CASRGDTLYGYTF
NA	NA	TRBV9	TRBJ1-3	TGTGCCAGCAGCGCGACCACAGCGTTGGCTGGAAACACCATATATTTT	CASSATTALAGNTIYF
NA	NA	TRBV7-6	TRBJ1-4	TGTGCCAGCAGCTTAGTCTATGGATTTGAAAAACTGTTTTTT	CASSLVYGFEKLFF
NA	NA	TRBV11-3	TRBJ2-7	TGTGCCAGCAGCCTGTACACGGATGGGGAGCAGTACTTC	CASSLYTDGEQYF
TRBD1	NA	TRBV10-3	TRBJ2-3	TGTGCCACCCAGGGACAGAGTAGCACAGATACGCAGTATTTT	CATQGQSSTDTQYF